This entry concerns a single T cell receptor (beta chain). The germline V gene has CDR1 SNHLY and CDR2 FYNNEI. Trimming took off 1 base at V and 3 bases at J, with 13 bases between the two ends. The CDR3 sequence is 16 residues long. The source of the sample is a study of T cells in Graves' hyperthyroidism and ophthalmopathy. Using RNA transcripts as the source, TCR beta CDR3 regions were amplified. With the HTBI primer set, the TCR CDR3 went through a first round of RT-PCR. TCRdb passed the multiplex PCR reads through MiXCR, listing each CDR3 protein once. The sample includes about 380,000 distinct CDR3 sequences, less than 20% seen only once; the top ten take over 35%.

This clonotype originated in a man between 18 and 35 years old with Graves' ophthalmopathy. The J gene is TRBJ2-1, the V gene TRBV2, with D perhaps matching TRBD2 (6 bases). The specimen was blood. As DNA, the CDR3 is TGTGCCAGCAGTGAAGGGAGGGGAATGGTCTACAATGAGCAGTTCTTC. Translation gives CASSEGRGMVYNEQFF.